The present T cell receptor (beta chain) was sequenced within a study of shared clonotypes between healthy human individuals. Study-wide findings and caveats: The four-donor shared clonotypes exceeded non-shared clonotypes in generation probability, with non-shared ones scoring lower.

This clone was found once. The antigen remains undetermined. Caucasian adults residing in Nashville, Tennessee made up all the donors. The V end was cut by 5 bases, the J end by 6 bases, with 7 bases between. Germline lookup yields CDR1 MNHEY and CDR2 SVGAGI. The CDR3 runs 11 residues. Only in-frame clones appear in the TCRdb table, and some are missing; sequencing was by immunoSEQ multiplex PCR. The data contain some 2.4 million clones, approximately 93% of them singletons. The TCR comes from a young man in good health. Some clones in this sample may be carry-over from other donors' samples. The sample taken for sequencing was naive CD4+ T cells from PBMCs. Indicated subset: CD45RA+ positively selected. The chain combines TRBV6-5 with TRBJ1-2; perhaps TRBD1 as D (5 bases). As DNA, the CDR3 is TGTGCCAGCAGTCTAGGGGATGGCTACACCTTC. Protein sequence: CASSLGDGYTF.